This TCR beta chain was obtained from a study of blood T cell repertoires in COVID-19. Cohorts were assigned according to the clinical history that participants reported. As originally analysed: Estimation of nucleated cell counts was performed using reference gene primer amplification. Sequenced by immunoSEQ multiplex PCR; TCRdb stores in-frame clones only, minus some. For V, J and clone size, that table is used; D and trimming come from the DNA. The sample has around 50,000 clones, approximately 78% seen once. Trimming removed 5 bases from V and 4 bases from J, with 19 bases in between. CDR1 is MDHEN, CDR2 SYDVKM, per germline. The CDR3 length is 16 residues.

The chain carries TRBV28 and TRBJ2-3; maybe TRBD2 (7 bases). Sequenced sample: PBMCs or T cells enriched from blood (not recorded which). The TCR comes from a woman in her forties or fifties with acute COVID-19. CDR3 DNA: TGTGCCAGCAGTCCTCTAGGGGGGGGGATCCCAGATACGCAGTATTTT. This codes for CASSPLGGGIPDTQYF.